Listed below are T cell receptor beta chains from one sample, sequenced in a study of CD8 T cells in ankylosing spondylitis. TCRdb itself ran the 5' RACE reads through MiXCR, one entry per CDR3 protein. The sample gives about 800,000 distinct CDR3 sequences, 12% of which show up once; just over 0.5% is in the top ten. The source material was blood, either unsorted or a sorted T cell fraction (not recorded which). These receptor sequences come from a male donor with ankylosing spondylitis. Each CDR3 is given with its conserved first and last residue.

>TRBJ1-1|TRBV7-9
CASSYRGPEAFF
>TRBJ1-1|TRBV6-1
CASRKLRTENTEAFF
>TRBJ1-5|TRBV15
CATSRPSLPQHF
>TRBJ2-5|TRBV7-2
CASSFPDGLETQYF
>TRBJ1-5|TRBV15
CATSRGGSGSNQPQHF
>TRBJ1-6|TRBV5-6
CASSGQGRDSPLHF
>TRBJ2-1|TRBV28
CASSSLLGAEQFF
>TRBJ2-5|TRBV6-5
CASSYPITGFLQETQYF
>TRBJ1-1|TRBV27
CASRSALPEVEAFF
>TRBJ2-2|TRBV6-1
CASSGGLAGAGNTGELFF
>TRBJ2-2|TRBV29-1
CSVEVGSMAYTGELFF
>TRBJ2-7|TRBV7-2
CASSFGVSPYEQYF
>TRBJ2-3|TRBV4-1
CASSHPRTSVYTQYF
>TRBJ2-7|TRBV20-1
CSAGPTGSVEQYF
>TRBJ2-1|TRBV18
CASSPYTAGFYNEQFF
>TRBJ1-6|TRBV5-1
CASSFDRGTLHF
>TRBJ2-2|TRBV6-1
CASRPLVSGELFF
>TRBJ1-2|TRBV20-1
CSARDRRGDYGYTF
>TRBJ1-2|TRBV29-1
CSVEWDRGYGYTF
>TRBJ2-1|TRBV5-1
CASSLGGTSSSSEQFF
>TRBJ2-5|TRBV29-1
CSVEDLDETQYF
>TRBJ2-5|TRBV20-1
CSATILAGGGETQYF
>TRBJ2-2|TRBV9
CASSVVGPRGELFF
>TRBJ1-2|TRBV5-1
CASRGDRVYGYTF
>TRBJ1-2|TRBV6-4
CASSDNYRGSVYGYTF
>TRBJ1-5|TRBV20-1
CSARETDEGYGQPQHF
>TRBJ2-4|TRBV20-1
CSANPSIKNIQYF
>TRBJ2-1|TRBV11-2
CASSFRDLSNEQFF
>TRBJ1-6|TRBV20-1
CSARDKDRGSSPLHF
>TRBJ1-1|TRBV6-5
CASSYSSPPEAFF
>TRBJ2-3|TRBV5-1
CASSSDREADTQYF
>TRBJ1-5|TRBV24-1
CATSDRGQPQHF
>TRBJ2-3|TRBV20-1
CSASGSGTYYTDTQYF
>TRBJ1-5|TRBV29-1
CSVSEWGSNQPQHF
>TRBJ2-3|TRBV11-2
CASSLGDWREGPTDTQYF
>TRBJ1-1|TRBV12-3/TRBV12-4
CASSVQGANTEAFF
>TRBJ1-1|TRBV20-1
CSARRRNTEAFF
>TRBJ2-1|TRBV10-3
CAISAPGQGVNNEQFF
>TRBJ2-1|TRBV3-1
CASSPPGWGRQFF
>TRBJ2-7|TRBV7-9
CASSSTGQAGSYEQYF